This entry describes one T cell receptor beta chain. These data come from a study of identical twins. TCRdb reprocessed the 5' RACE reads via MiXCR and lists one record per CDR3 protein. This table holds about 810,000 distinct CDR3 sequences, about 12% found once. The CDR3 covers 15 residues. V lost 3 bases, J lost 4 bases, and 12 bases lay in between. The sample was also linked to a second study, of yellow fever vaccine responses in identical twins.

Specimen: PBMCs. V and J are TRBV12-3 or TRBV12-4 and TRBJ1-4; D is uncertain. This receptor was taken from a woman in her late teens or twenties in good health. The CDR3 protein is CASSFWTANNEKLFF. The CDR3 DNA reads TGTGCCAGCAGTTTCTGGACGGCCAATAATGAAAAACTGTTTTTT.